This T cell receptor beta chain was documented in a study of shared clonotypes between healthy human individuals. There are 14 residues in the CDR3. Germline CDR1 reads MDHEN; CDR2 reads SYDVKM. With V trimmed by 5 bases and J by 7 bases, 8 bases remained unmatched. TCRdb's copy holds only in-frame clones and misses some; the assay was immunoSEQ multiplex PCR. Found here are around 1.4 million clones, about 98.5% of them singletons; the top ten hold 0.36%. Sequencing input: naive CD4+ T cells sorted from blood. The sample's subset: CD45RA+ positively selected. The chain carries TRBV28 and TRBJ1-2; 9 bases fit TRBD1. The TCR was taken from a man aged 25 to 45 in good health. CDR3 amino acids: CASSLRDRVSGYTF. The CDR3 region has the DNA TGTGCCAGCAGTCTCCGGGACAGGGTGTCTGGCTACACCTTC.